This TCR beta chain was sequenced for a study of blood T cell repertoires in COVID-19 (dated by TCRdb to about 2020). Turning to the overall study: Samples covering the acute and convalescent phases of COVID-19 were provided by collaborators in the United States, Italy and Spain. The material from the prospective study consisted of cDNA or gDNA derived from T cells, B-cell-depleted T cells, or PBMCs. The dataset comprised deeply sampled blood TCRbeta repertoires from subjects exposed to, actively infected with, or recovered from COVID-19. The repertoires were released in a freely available public database intended as a resource for research on the immune response to SARS-CoV-2. The samples were drawn from two sources: the first 160 participants of the ongoing ImmuneRACE study, and some 1,300 subjects contributed by 6 global collaborators. Nearly every sample came with metadata listing a de-identified subject ID, COVID-19 status, age in years and sex. Where available, HLA class I and class II types were taken from metadata supplied by the sample provider and were not determined by assay-based typing. Findings and caveats that apply to the study as a whole: Clinical and demographic metadata were provided uncurated, with the amount varying by source and participant.

The immunoSEQ Assay, a bias-controlled multiplex PCR, was used to amplify TCRbeta CDR3 regions from genomic DNA. The study's processing was this. The number of nucleated cells in each sample was estimated from the amplification of reference gene primers within the assay. To quantify the absolute abundance of each unique TCRbeta CDR3 rearrangement, sequence reads were collapsed and filtered. For each sample, productive Simpson clonality was calculated as the square root of Simpson's diversity index over productive rearrangements. TCRdb took this table from immuneACCESS and kept in-frame rearrangements with V and J called. Such tables lack part of the clones; where checked against another copy, unresolved V genes explain under half of the gap, and the rest is unexplained. D and trimming come from the DNA, and the V and J calls and clone size come from that table. This sample lists around 130,000 clones; 75% to 90% were detected once. About 16% of the sample is in the top ten clones.

Another Seattle source contributed samples from volunteer blood donors who had recovered from COVID-19. The collaborating institutions used their own protocols to collect whole blood in K2EDTA tubes. For TCRbeta analysis, collaborator samples were shipped as frozen whole blood, as isolated PBMCs, or as DNA extracted from either sample type. From its cysteine to its phenylalanine, the CDR3 spans 14 amino acids. Only CDR3 DNA remains: 42 bases, in frame from the first base. CDR1 and CDR2 are drawn from the germline V gene (reference sequence): LNHDA, SQIVND. V is reduced by 4 bases and J by 8 bases, leaving a spacing of 14 bases between them. Comment on this clone: No cognate antigen has been identified for it. No base quality information exists; no much larger clone differs at one position.

Sequenced material: peripheral blood. The sequence came from a woman in her forties or fifties who had recovered from COVID-19. The chain is made from TRBV19 and TRBJ1-4; the D gene cannot be named for sure. In nucleotide form, the sequence is TGTGCCAGTAGTAGACGGTGGAGGGCCGAAAAACTGTTTTTT. This yields the protein CASSRRWRAEKLFF.